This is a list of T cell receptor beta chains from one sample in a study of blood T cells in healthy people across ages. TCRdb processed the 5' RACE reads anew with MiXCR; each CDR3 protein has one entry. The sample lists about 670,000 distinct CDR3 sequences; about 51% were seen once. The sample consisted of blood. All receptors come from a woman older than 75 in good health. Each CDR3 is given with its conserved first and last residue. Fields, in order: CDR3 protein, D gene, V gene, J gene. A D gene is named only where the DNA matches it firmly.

CDR3 protein: CSAGDSSGAYEQYF; D gene: TRBD1; V gene: TRBV20-1; J gene: .
CDR3 protein: CAGSQVGDRGKQYF; D gene: TRBD1; V gene: TRBV4-3; J gene: .
CDR3 protein: CSVGIGDEQYF; D gene: .; V gene: TRBV29-1; J gene: TRBJ2-7
CDR3 protein: CASSSTGPQETQYF; D gene: .; V gene: TRBV5-1; J gene: TRBJ2-5
CDR3 protein: CANSSPGGLSYEQYF; D gene: .; V gene: TRBV7-2; J gene: TRBJ2-7
CDR3 protein: CASSEGPKRAKNIQYF; D gene: .; V gene: TRBV2; J gene: TRBJ2-4
CDR3 protein: CAWSRDTQYF; D gene: .; V gene: TRBV30; J gene: TRBJ2-5
CDR3 protein: CASSESVAAQETQYF; D gene: .; V gene: TRBV10-1; J gene: TRBJ2-5
CDR3 protein: CSARIAGGNQPQHF; D gene: .; V gene: TRBV20-1; J gene: TRBJ1-5
CDR3 protein: CSALSGRTTDTQYF; D gene: TRBD2; V gene: TRBV20-1; J gene: TRBJ2-3
CDR3 protein: CASGIAGATDTQYF; D gene: TRBD2; V gene: TRBV7-3; J gene: TRBJ2-3
CDR3 protein: CASSLARDKDTQYF; D gene: .; V gene: TRBV7-8; J gene: TRBJ2-3
CDR3 protein: CASSLAVNNNEQFF; D gene: .; V gene: TRBV7-2; J gene: TRBJ2-1
CDR3 protein: CASVASDRGSDTQYF; D gene: TRBD1; V gene: TRBV6-6; J gene: TRBJ2-3